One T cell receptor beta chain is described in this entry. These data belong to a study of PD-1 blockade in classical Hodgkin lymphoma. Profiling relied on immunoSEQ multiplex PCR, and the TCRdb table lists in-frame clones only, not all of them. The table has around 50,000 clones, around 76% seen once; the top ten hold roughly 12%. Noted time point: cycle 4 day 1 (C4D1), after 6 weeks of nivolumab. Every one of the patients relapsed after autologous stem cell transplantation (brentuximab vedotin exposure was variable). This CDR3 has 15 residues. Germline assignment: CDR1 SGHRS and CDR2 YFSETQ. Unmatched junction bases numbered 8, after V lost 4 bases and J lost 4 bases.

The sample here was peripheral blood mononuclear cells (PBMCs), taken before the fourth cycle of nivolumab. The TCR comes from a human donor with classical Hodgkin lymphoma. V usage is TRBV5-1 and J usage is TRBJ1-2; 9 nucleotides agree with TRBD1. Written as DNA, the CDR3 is TGCGCCAGCAGCACGTCCGGGACAGGGATCTATGGCTACACCTTC. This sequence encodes CASSTSGTGIYGYTF.